This entry describes one TCR beta chain. This sample is drawn from a study of immune heterogeneity within non-small cell lung tumors. It was with 32 V and 13 J primers that multiplex PCR amplified TCR beta CDR3. MiXCR was run by TCRdb on the multiplex PCR reads, yielding one entry per CDR3 protein. The sample shows some 5,500 distinct CDR3 sequences, more than 15% of them seen only once. This CDR3 comprises 15 residues. Trimming shortened V by 0 bases and J by 3 bases, and 11 bases separated the two germline ends. Germline loops: CDR1 LGHDT, CDR2 YNNKEL (reference sequence). The authors used around 640 ng of bulk tumor genomic DNA per sample as template. Every primary tumor yielded several biopsies, spaced far apart, that were taken during surgery. It was patients with untreated, newly diagnosed non-small cell lung cancer who underwent curative surgery.

The rearrangement joins TRBV3-1 to TRBJ1-1; no clear D gene. The receptor was isolated from a man aged 35 to 55 with non-small cell lung cancer. The sequencing input was lung tumor tissue. The DNA for the CDR3 is TGTGCCAGCAGCCAAGATGGAGGCGCGGACACTGAAGCTTTCTTT. It specifies CASSQDGGADTEAFF.